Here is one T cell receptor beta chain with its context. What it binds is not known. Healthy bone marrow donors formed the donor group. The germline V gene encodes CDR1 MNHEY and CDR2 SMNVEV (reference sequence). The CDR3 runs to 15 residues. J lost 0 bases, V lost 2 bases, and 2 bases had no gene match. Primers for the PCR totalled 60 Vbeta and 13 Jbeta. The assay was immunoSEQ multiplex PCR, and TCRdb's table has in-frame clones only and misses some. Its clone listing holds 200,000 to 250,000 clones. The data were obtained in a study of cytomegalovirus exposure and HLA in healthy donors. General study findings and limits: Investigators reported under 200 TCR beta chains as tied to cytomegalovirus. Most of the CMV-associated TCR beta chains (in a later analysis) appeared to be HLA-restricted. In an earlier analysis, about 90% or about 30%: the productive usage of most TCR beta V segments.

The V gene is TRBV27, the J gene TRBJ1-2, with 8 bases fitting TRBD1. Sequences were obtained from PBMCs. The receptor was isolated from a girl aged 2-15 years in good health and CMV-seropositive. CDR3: CASSLGTGSNYGYTF. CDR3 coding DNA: TGTGCCAGCAGTTTAGGGACAGGATCTAACTATGGCTACACCTTC.